This note documents a single T cell receptor (beta chain) sequence. This clone has more than one count but fewer than ten. The target of this receptor is not known. Within one base of it there is no much larger clone, and no base qualities were kept. Its CDR3 holds 13 amino acids, cysteine through phenylalanine. Only the CDR3 region is kept as DNA, spanning 39 bases read in frame from base 1. CDR1 and CDR2 were assigned from the germline V gene (reference sequence) as SGHKS and YYEKEE. The cohort comprised around 700 healthy bone marrow donors. At the time of sampling, every cohort member was nominally healthy, though immune exposures that went unrecorded were likely present. The donor was CMV seropositive and was included in the group of 250 to 350 seropositive cohort members. A peripheral blood sample was collected from each donor, and TCR beta sequencing was performed on peripheral blood mononuclear cells. Genomic DNA was extracted from the blood cell samples with the Qiagen DNeasy Blood Extraction Kit.

The data are from a study of cytomegalovirus exposure and HLA in healthy donors (dated by TCRdb to about 2017). About the investigation overall: An earlier analysis of approximately 640 of the donors reported 250 to 300 Gb of sequence data and approximately 110 million unique TCR beta sequences from about 200 million T cells. Approximately 300 gigabases of sequencing data and around 85 million unique TCR sequences made up an early release that covered several hundred HLA-typed donors. Of the roughly 400 genotyped donors, approximately 83% fell in the genetic ancestry cluster associated with self-reported Caucasian donors. The study aimed to test whether cataloging public T cell receptors could reveal signatures of past pathogen exposure. The T cell repertoires of several hundred subjects were profiled by immunosequencing and related to cytomegalovirus serostatus. A separate validation cohort of over 95 different subjects was used in addition to the approximately 700-subject first cohort. To predict cytomegalovirus infection status, the study combined high-throughput TCR immunosequencing, statistical association of individual TCRs with disease status, and machine learning. A later analysis re-examined previously published TCR beta repertoires from around 670 donors and added high-resolution HLA genotyping to investigate patterns of TCR occurrence. Rather than using new phenotypic data, the later analysis identified candidate immune exposures from TCR beta sequences and from how often those sequences occurred across donors. In an earlier analysis of roughly 580 of the donors, high-throughput TCR beta sequencing was used to judge whether each TCR beta V gene segment behaved as functional or pseudogenic. Donor age, sex, ethnicity and CMV serostatus were collected together with the repertoire data. In a later genetic analysis, genome-wide SNP genotypes for about 55% of the 666 donors were used, and that subset was treated as a discovery cohort. Every discovery cohort repertoire had been produced on one sequencing platform. HLA typing included class I and class II loci at four-digit resolution. The number of typed donors differed by locus: about 629-630 for A, B, C, DRB1 and DQB1; 500 to 550 for DQA1; 600 to 610 for DPA1; and 400 to 480 for DPB1. Because of strong linkage in the cohort, roughly five DR-DQ haplotypes were treated as single units for association and clustering. On average, roughly 250,000 unique TCR beta nucleotide sequences were sequenced per donor among a few hundred genotyped donors of the cohort, with around 19% of those sequences being non-productive.

Receptor amplification or capture employed the immunoSEQ multiplex PCR assay. For the multiplex PCR, a mixture combining 60 forward primers for TCR Vbeta segments and 13 reverse primers for TCR Jbeta segments was used. The CDR3 region of rearranged TCR beta genes was amplified from genomic DNA with a multiplex PCR assay. The Illumina HiSeq System was used to sequence the amplified TCR beta libraries as 87-base-pair reads. The original methods were these. In a later analysis, some 80 million unique TCR beta chains were counted across the roughly 610 repertoires, and approximately 9.9 million of these chains were shared by at least two donors. A nearest-neighbor algorithm error-corrected the raw reads and collapsed the reads into unique sequences, merging closely related sequences to remove PCR and sequencing errors. CDR3 sequences were aligned to IMGT reference sequences to assign V, D and J gene segments. Each retained sequence needed at least a six-nucleotide match to both a V gene segment and a J gene segment. Rearrangements were classified as productive when the CDR3 lacked stop codons and remained in frame with V and J, and all other rearrangements were classified as non-productive. CDR3 was defined by IMGT convention, running from the second conserved V-encoded cysteine to the conserved J-encoded phenylalanine. Sequences without an unambiguous match to a single V gene segment were excluded from the earlier analysis of about 640 of the donors. An earlier analysis of a few hundred of the donors called V segments functional above 56.7% productive rearrangements and segregating when the between-donor standard deviation exceeded 5%. A statistical classification framework was developed to diagnose cytomegalovirus status using the catalog of TCR beta chain sequences. A later analysis assigned V and J genes by comparing TCR nucleotide sequences with IMGT/GENE-DB human TR gene sequences. Using the TCRdist pipeline, a later analysis assigned CDR3 sequences along with most-parsimonious VDJ recombination scenarios. In a later analysis, each TCR beta chain was defined by its CDR3 amino acid sequence together with its V-gene family, and reads without a unique V-gene family were excluded. As a way to deal with suspected cross-contamination and a sequencing artifact, a later analysis dropped under 600 nucleotide sequences that were highly shared and had low generation probability. In a later analysis, a clonal expansion index was calculated for each public chain from normalized within-repertoire ranks of inferred template counts. A later analysis computed generation probabilities with a VDJ recombination model fitted to out-of-frame rearrangements, and checked the results against IGoR. Hypergeometric tests were used in a later analysis to score TCR-TCR, TCR-HLA and TCR-CMV co-occurrence, with a repertoire-size bias correction applied to the TCR pairs. False discovery rates were estimated in a later analysis by permuting HLA or CMV assignments 20 times. A later analysis grouped co-occurring TCRs with DBSCAN, adding TCRdist sequence similarity when clustering within HLA-allele-positive subsets. Repertoires with fewer than 30,000 or more than 120,000 public chains, plus five repertoires with anomalous nucleotide sharing, were excluded from co-occurrence clustering. The immuneACCESS repertoire file appears here via TCRdb, limited to in-frame rearrangements. These files lack a portion of the clones; in checked studies, under half of the deficit traces to unresolved V genes, and the cause of the others is not known. V and J calls and clone size come straight from that table; D and trimming were deduced from the DNA. The sample table shows about 150,000 clones, and about 83% are seen once. The ten largest account for about 13% of the sample.

On the study overall, not on this receptor specifically: In a later analysis, HLA-associated TCR beta chains were found to be more clonally expanded and to have lower generation probabilities than equally common non-associated chains. Presence/absence analyses assumed roughly uniform sequencing depth across donors, an assumption that may not hold. A further reported finding was that TCR beta sequences accurately predicted the HLA-A and HLA-B alleles for most subjects in the first cohort. Only TCR beta chains were sequenced in this cohort, and the absence of alpha or paired-chain data limited detectable features. Because some donors lacked HLA typing at each locus, the association tests relied only on the typed subset. Most CMV-associated TCR beta chains appeared to be HLA-restricted in a later analysis, and the HLA associations seemed to be driven largely by CMV exposure. In vitro tests confirmed that a few of the cytomegalovirus-associated TCR beta chains recognize cytomegalovirus antigens. The study listed 150 to 200 TCR beta chains as associated with cytomegalovirus. In a later genetic analysis, fewer N-insertions in productive TCRs were reported among donors in an Asian-associated ancestry cluster than the roughly 640-donor mean. Some IMGT-functional V segments, including TRBV6-2 and TRBV6-3, could not be distinguished by the 87-base-pair reads and were therefore excluded. Correlated functional status among segregating V segments might be attributable to linkage disequilibrium, but an unknown experimental factor could not be ruled out. Strong co-occurrence of HLA alleles, especially DR and DQ, made assigning TCR associations to individual alleles difficult. The sequencing pipeline was judged likely to have produced a cluster of highly shared sequence variants as a technical artifact. In a later analysis, some 17,000 TCR beta sequences were associated with specific HLA alleles at a false discovery rate of 0.05. An earlier analysis of roughly 570 of the donors showed that most TCR beta V segments appeared in productive rearrangements either about 87% or about 30% of the time, which broadly matched IMGT annotations. Because counts were too low, seventeen rarely observed V segments, including chromosome 9 orphons, were left out of the earlier analysis of 500 to 750 of the donors. For the cohort, immune exposure information was limited to CMV serostatus. In a later genetic analysis, a missense DCLRE1C variant was associated with V-gene and J-gene trimming of TCR beta chains, and the association was replicated in an independent cohort. A later analysis reported that several top co-occurrence clusters appeared linked to parvovirus B19, influenza, CMV and Epstein-Barr virus. In both the original and validation cohorts, the classifier was reported to diagnose cytomegalovirus status with high specificity and sensitivity. A later analysis found that TCR association rates varied across HLA loci, with DRB1 alleles showing the most associated TCRs and HLA-C alleles the fewest. According to the authors, the approach could potentially be generalized to other disease states and immunological phenotypes. While some public TCRs were present in many individuals, most TCR sequences turned up only very rarely across donors.

The sample was PBMCs. The TCR comes from a man in his forties in good health and CMV-seropositive. Recombination joined TRBV5-5 with TRBJ2-5, and the D gene may be TRBD2, 6 bases matching. TRBJ2-7 matches the DNA end more closely, so the J call is doubtful. For the CDR3, the sequence is CASSSGDSYEQYF. The DNA reads as follows: TGTGCCAGCAGCTCGGGGGATAGCTACGAGCAGTACTTC.